The sequence of this T cell receptor (beta chain) was determined in a study of response to subunit inactivated influenza vaccine. Study conclusions and caveats: Authors suggested seasonal influenza vaccinations each recruit few new T cells.

TCRdb re-derived calls from the RT-PCR reads in MiXCR, one entry per CDR3 protein. Of under 750,000 distinct CDR3 sequences listed, about 10% were seen once; the top ten hold 10%. The CDR3 consists of 14 residues. V lost 10 bases and J 7 bases, leaving 23 bases between the germline ends. This clonotype occurred a few times. Its matching antigen is unknown. V is TRBV12-3 or TRBV12-4 and J is TRBJ2-7; tentatively, D is TRBD1 or TRBD2 (5 bases each). Specimen: PBMCs from blood, collected on the day of vaccination. This TCR derives from a man over 45 who received an inactivated influenza vaccine. CDR3 residues: CATAAGTPLGEQYF. CDR3 nucleotide sequence: TGTGCCACCGCAGCCGGGACGCCCCTGGGGGAGCAGTACTTC.